This record concerns one T cell receptor beta chain sequence. The antigen remains unidentified. TCRdb fed the RT-PCR reads into MiXCR, producing one record per CDR3 protein. The table records more than 450,000 distinct CDR3 sequences, approximately 7.6% of them present only once. This sample was included in a study of response to subunit inactivated influenza vaccine. Study results and limitations: Each seasonal flu vaccination may recruit only limited new T cells, authors suggested.

Trimming shortened V by 5 bases and J by 3 bases, and 9 bases separated the two germline ends. Germline assignment: CDR1 SGHKS and CDR2 YYEKEE (reference sequence). This CDR3 comprises 13 residues. The source material was PBMCs from blood, sampled less than 30 months after vaccination. The chain links TRBV5-5 to TRBJ1-5, with D unresolved. The source is a man aged 50-75 years who received an inactivated influenza vaccine. The CDR3 sequence is CASSPDNNQPQHF. DNA of the CDR3: TGTGCCAGCAGTCCTGACAACAATCAGCCCCAGCATTTT.